Sequencing of this T cell receptor (beta chain) was carried out in a study of long-term antiretroviral therapy in people with HIV. Study conclusions and caveats: The study found narrower CDR3 length ranges in HIV repertoires than in controls. Those clones which expanded before ART made up the dominant part of the repertoire at all time points.

For each donor, at least one pre-ART and at least two post-ART PBMC samples were available. The cryopreserved samples used held roughly 0.95-10 million PBMC prior to extraction of DNA. This clone counts as large. Its matching antigen is unknown. Germline V lookup: CDR1 SGDLS, CDR2 YYNGEE. V lost 0 bases and J 8 bases, leaving 14 bases between the germline ends. The CDR3 totals 14 residues. They ran version v3.0 of the immunoSEQ assay at survey level. TCRdb keeps only in-frame clones here, not all; method: immunoSEQ multiplex PCR. The table lists 25,000 to 30,000 clones, roughly 80% of them singletons. The source is a man aged 40-50 years with HIV. Specimen: unsorted PBMCs, collected 3 years after starting antiretroviral therapy. The chain joins TRBV9 to TRBJ1-2; D is perhaps TRBD1 (5 bases). The CDR3, as DNA: TGTGCCAGCAGCGTAGGAGGGGCAAGTCTGGGCTACACCTTC. Its translation is CASSVGGASLGYTF.